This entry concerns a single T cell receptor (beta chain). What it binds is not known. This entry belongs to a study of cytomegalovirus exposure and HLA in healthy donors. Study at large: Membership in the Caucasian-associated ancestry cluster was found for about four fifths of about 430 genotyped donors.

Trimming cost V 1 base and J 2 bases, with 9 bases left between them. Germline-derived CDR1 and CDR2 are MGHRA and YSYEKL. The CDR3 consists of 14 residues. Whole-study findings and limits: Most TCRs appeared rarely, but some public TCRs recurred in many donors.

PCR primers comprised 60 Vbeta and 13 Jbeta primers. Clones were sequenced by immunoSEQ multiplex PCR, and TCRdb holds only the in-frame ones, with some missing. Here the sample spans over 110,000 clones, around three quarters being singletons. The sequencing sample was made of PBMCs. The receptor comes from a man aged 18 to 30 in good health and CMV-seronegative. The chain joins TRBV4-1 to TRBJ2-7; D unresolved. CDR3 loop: CASSQVPGAYEQYF. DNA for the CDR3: TGCGCCAGCAGCCAAGTCCCCGGAGCCTACGAGCAGTACTTC.